The 29 T cell receptor beta chains listed next were all sequenced from one sample in a study of blood T cell repertoires in COVID-19. The protocol was immunoSEQ multiplex PCR, while the TCRdb copy is restricted to in-frame clones and leaves out a portion. The sample holds approximately 150,000 clones; about nine tenths are singletons and the top ten take approximately 0.98%. Sample: peripheral blood. All receptors derive from a woman in her 50s with acute or convalescent COVID-19.

About this clone itself: At one end the junction does not follow the germline gene, possibly because of a read error. This chain joins TRBV3-1 (or the pseudogene TRBV3-2) and TRBJ2-7, with 14 bases aligning to TRBD2. Germline V gene data show CDR1 as LGHDT and CDR2 as YNNKEL (reference sequence). The CDR3 contains 15 residues. The CDR3 protein is CASSQDPGLAGELCF. The CDR3 DNA follows: TGTGCCAGCAGCCAAGATCCGGGACTAGCGGGGGAACTGTGCTTC.

The genes are TRBV3-1 (or the pseudogene TRBV3-2) and TRBJ1-3; 9 bases align to TRBD1. This CDR3 comprises 14 residues. The V gene end was trimmed by 4 bases and the J gene end by 8 bases; junction bases not matched to a gene: 6. CDR1 and CDR2 from the germline V gene are LGHDT and YNNKEL (reference sequence). CDR3 residues: CASSLRTGVYTIYF. The CDR3, as DNA: TGTGCCAGCAGCCTGCGGACAGGGGTGTACACCATATATTTT.

The chain links TRBV7-2 to TRBJ2-7; TRBD2 matches 7 bases. Germline CDR1 is SGHTA and CDR2 is FQGNSA. The CDR3 is 16 residues long. V shed 1 base and J 1 base; nucleotides not matched to a gene: 7. CDR3 loop: CASSLGVTSVSYEQYF. The CDR3 DNA reads TGTGCCAGCAGCTTAGGGGTCACTAGCGTTTCCTACGAGCAGTACTTC.

V is TRBV9 and J is TRBJ1-4, with a tentative D call TRBD1 (6 bases). CDR1 is SGDLS, CDR2 YYNGEE, per germline. This CDR3 is 14 amino acids long. V was clipped by 3 bases and J by 8 bases, with 14 bases between them. DNA for the CDR3: TGTGCCAGCAGCGCCGCAGGGGTAAAGGAAAAACTGTTTTTT. It translates to CASSAAGVKEKLFF.

J is TRBJ2-2 and V is TRBV30, with 11 bases matching TRBD2. This CDR3 spans 19 amino acids. Germline-derived CDR1 and CDR2 are GTSNPN and SVGIG (reference sequence). The ends lost 0 bases at V and 5 bases at J; junction bases unmatched: 14. The CDR3 DNA reads as TGTGCCTGGAGTGTAATGCCCCCCACCCTAGCGGGGGGAACCGGGGAGCTGTTTTTT. Protein sequence: CAWSVMPPTLAGGTGELFF.

V usage is TRBV5-5 and J usage is TRBJ1-2; D is ambiguous. Germline V gives CDR1 SGHKS, CDR2 YYEKEE (reference sequence). The CDR3 has 13 amino acids. The V gene lost 0 bases and the J gene lost 5 bases, with 8 bases spanning the gap. CDR3 loop: CASSLDTGYGYTF. The CDR3, as DNA: TGTGCCAGCAGCTTGGACACCGGGTATGGCTACACCTTC.

The J gene is TRBJ1-2, the V gene TRBV9, with D unclear. This CDR3 is built from 14 residues. V lost 0 bases and J lost 3, with 9 bases in between. Looked up from germline, CDR1 is SGDLS and CDR2 is YYNGEE. In nucleotides, the CDR3 is TGTGCCAGCAGCGTAGATAACAGAGACTATGGCTACACCTTC. Its translation: CASSVDNRDYGYTF.

This clone was counted a single time. V is TRBV27 and J is TRBJ2-1, with 10 bases fitting TRBD2. The germline gives CDR1 MNHEY, CDR2 SMNVEV (reference sequence). The CDR3 consists of 16 residues. Losses at the gene ends were 3 bases for V and 3 bases for J; bases not matched to a gene: 5. CDR3 residues: CASSFPQRGGYNEQFF. CDR3 coding DNA: TGTGCCAGCAGTTTTCCTCAGCGGGGGGGCTACAATGAGCAGTTCTTC.

To note about this clone: Other DNA sequences in this specimen translate into the identical CDR3. The CDR3 spells CASSLGTSGSYEQYF. The CDR3 DNA sequence: TGTGCCAGCAGCCTGGGGACTAGCGGGAGCTACGAGCAGTACTTC. This rearrangement joins TRBV5-4 to TRBJ2-7; 14 positions agree with TRBD2. Germline V gene lookup returns CDR1 SGHNT and CDR2 YYREEE (reference sequence). The CDR3 has 15 amino acids. With V trimmed by 4 bases and J by 3 bases, 3 bases remained unmatched.

The chain is built from TRBV7-9 and TRBJ2-3; 8 nucleotides line up with TRBD1. V shed 6 bases, J shed 0 bases, and the junction held 11 bases outside the gene matches. Germline V gene lookup returns CDR1 SEHNR and CDR2 FQNEAQ (reference sequence). The length of the CDR3 is 17 residues. The CDR3 is CASRDEQGGPSTDTQYF. CDR3 sequence (DNA): TGTGCCAGCAGGGATGAACAGGGGGGACCTAGCACAGATACGCAGTATTTT.

The chain carries TRBV3-1 (or the pseudogene TRBV3-2) and TRBJ1-5, with 7 bases matching TRBD1. The junction had 12 bases not matched to a gene; V was cut back by 4 bases and J by 3 bases. Germline CDR1 reads LGHDT; CDR2 reads YNNKEL (reference sequence). The CDR3 has 17 amino acids. The CDR3 loop reads CASSPRPGTELNQPQHF. In DNA, the CDR3 is TGTGCCAGCAGCCCGAGACCGGGGACAGAGCTCAATCAGCCCCAGCATTTT.

The CDR3 DNA reads as TGTGCCAGCCGAAGGGAGCCTAGCACAGATACGCAGTATTTT. It is translated as CASRREPSTDTQYF. The chain recombines TRBV2 with TRBJ2-3, with D possibly matching TRBD2 (5 bases). CDR3 length: 14 residues. The germline V gene has CDR1 SNHLY and CDR2 FYNNEI. V lost 8 bases and J lost 0, with 12 bases in between. The full variable domain, in which reference TRBV2 and TRBJ2-3 provide the parts outside the CDR3, is EPEVTQTPSHQVTQMGQEVILRCVPISNHLYFYWYRQILGQKVEFLVSFYNNEISEKSEIFDDQFSVERPDGSNFTLKIRSTKLEDSAMYFCASRREPSTDTQYFGPGTRLTVL.

The chain employs TRBV30 and TRBJ1-5, with a tentative D call TRBD1 (6 bases). Germline values: CDR1 GTSNPN, CDR2 SVGIG (reference sequence). The ends were cut back, 0 bases at V and 4 bases at J, with 10 bases in the middle. CDR3 size: 14 residues. The CDR3 nucleotides read TGTGCCTGGAGTGTACAGGGCGGGAATCAGCCCCAGCATTTT. Translation gives CAWSVQGGNQPQHF.

This clone has just one count. This chain uses TRBV3-1 (or the pseudogene TRBV3-2) with TRBJ2-3; D is undetermined. The V gene lost 10 bases and the J gene lost 0 bases, with 14 bases spanning the gap. The V gene's germline CDR1 is LGHDT and CDR2 YNNKEL (reference sequence). The CDR3 has 14 amino acids. Here the CDR3 reads CATIESSSTDTQYF. The DNA of the CDR3 is TGTGCCACCATAGAGAGTTCAAGCACAGATACGCAGTATTTT.

The rearrangement uses TRBV10-1 and TRBJ2-3; 10 bases are a match to TRBD2. The CDR3 is 17 amino acids. J was trimmed by 2 bases and V by 0 bases; bases with no gene match: 5. Per the germline V gene, CDR1 is WNHNN and CDR2 is SYGVQD (reference sequence). The CDR3 sequence: CASSESVAGGPTDTQYF. The CDR3 DNA follows: TGCGCCAGCAGTGAGTCAGTAGCGGGGGGCCCCACAGATACGCAGTATTTT.

This chain connects TRBV18 to TRBJ2-3; 12 bases match TRBD2. Germline V gene sequence: CDR1 KGHSH, CDR2 LQKENI. This CDR3 spans 15 amino acids. The V gene end was trimmed by 8 bases and the J gene end by 6 bases; junction bases not matched to a gene: 9. The CDR3 DNA reads as TGTGCCAGCGAGACTAGCGGGGGCCTAGGGGATACGCAGTATTTT. Amino acids: CASETSGGLGDTQYF.

The V and J genes are TRBV29-1 and TRBJ1-2; TRBD1 might be the D (5 bases). V was shortened by 1 base and J by 5 bases, with 11 bases between the two germline ends. The length of the CDR3 is 13 residues. CDR1 and CDR2 (germline): SQVTM, ANQGSEA. For the CDR3, the DNA is TGCAGCGTTGAAGTGGGGCCCCAGTATGGCTACACCTTC. Amino acids: CSVEVGPQYGYTF. Supplemented by reference TRBV29-1 and TRBJ1-2, the full variable domain reads SAVISQKPSRDICQRGTSLTIQCQVDSQVTMMFWYRQQPGQSLTLIATANQGSEATYESGFVIDKFPISRPNLTFSTLTVSNMSPEDSSIYLCSVEVGPQYGYTFGSGTRLTVV.

The chain uses TRBV27 and TRBJ2-3, with TRBD2 matching 7 bases. The CDR3 is 16 residues long. CDR1 and CDR2 from the germline V gene are MNHEY and SMNVEV (reference sequence). V was pared by 1 base and J by 4 bases, with 8 bases of the junction left unmatched. CDR3 in amino acids: CASSLLSGLVADTQYF. CDR3 bases: TGTGCCAGCAGTTTATTATCAGGACTAGTAGCAGATACGCAGTATTTT.

The chain links TRBV7-3 to TRBJ1-1; D gene unclear. The germline V gene encodes CDR1 SGHTA and CDR2 FQGTGA. The germline V and J ends were trimmed by 1 base and 0 bases, with 6 bases remaining between them. CDR3 length equals 14 residues. The CDR3 DNA is TGTGCCAGCAGCTTAAACGGTATGAACACTGAAGCTTTCTTT. Encoded protein: CASSLNGMNTEAFF.

This clone was picked up one time. The genes are TRBV24-1 and TRBJ2-3, with D tentatively TRBD1 (6 bases). This CDR3 is 15 amino acids long. The V gene lost 2 bases and the J gene lost 2 bases, with 10 bases spanning the gap. CDR1 and CDR2 (germline): KGHDR, SFDVKD. CDR3 region: CATSDYQGYTDTQYF. The CDR3 DNA reads TGTGCCACCAGTGATTACCAGGGGTACACAGATACGCAGTATTTT.

This clone was recorded a few times. This chain uses TRBV19 with TRBJ2-2; TRBD1 aligns across 10 bases. With V trimmed by 4 bases and J by 4 bases, 3 bases remained unmatched. This CDR3 has 15 residues. Germline V gives CDR1 LNHDA, CDR2 SQIVND (reference sequence). The chain's CDR3 is CASSRDRGSTGELFF. The CDR3 DNA follows: TGTGCCAGTAGTAGGGACAGGGGTTCCACCGGGGAGCTGTTTTTT.

V gene TRBV5-4 combines with J gene TRBJ2-3, with a tentative D call TRBD1 (5 bases). Germline loops: CDR1 SGHNT, CDR2 YYREEE (reference sequence). CDR3 length: 15 residues. Trimming took 0 bases from V and 0 from J, leaving 8 bases between them. The CDR3 reads CASSLESGSTDTQYF. In nucleotides, the CDR3 is TGTGCCAGCAGCTTGGAGTCAGGGAGCACAGATACGCAGTATTTT. Full variable domain (missing parts from reference TRBV5-4 and TRBJ2-3): ETGVTQSPTHLIKTRGQQVTLRCSSQSGHNTVSWYQQALGQGPQFIFQYYREEENGRGNFPPRFSGLQFPNYSSELNVNALELDDSALYLCASSLESGSTDTQYFGPGTRLTVL.

The V and J genes are TRBV30 and TRBJ2-2; tentatively, D is TRBD1 (6 bases). This CDR3 spans 14 amino acids. Between the trimmed V and J ends, which lost 2 bases and 7 bases, there was a span of 14 bases. Germline CDR1 GTSNPN, CDR2 SVGIG (reference sequence). CDR3 amino acids: CAWSLAGVDGELFF. The CDR3 region has the DNA TGTGCCTGGAGTCTGGCAGGGGTTGACGGGGAGCTGTTTTTT.

This chain joins TRBV5-5 and TRBJ1-2; D uncertain. This CDR3 contains 16 residues. Trimming took 4 bases from V and 3 from J, leaving 19 bases between them. The germline V gene has CDR1 SGHKS and CDR2 YYEKEE (reference sequence). This CDR3 reads CASSPHSGEADYGYTF. The CDR3 DNA reads as TGTGCCAGCAGCCCTCACTCTGGGGAGGCGGACTATGGCTACACCTTC.

The rearrangement links TRBV5-1 to TRBJ2-1; D ambiguous. Germline CDR1 reads SGHRS; CDR2 reads YFSETQ. V lost 0 bases, J lost 0 bases, and 10 bases lay in between. CDR3 length: 16 amino acids. CDR3: CASSLGLLSSYNEQFF. CDR3 nucleotide sequence: TGCGCCAGCAGCTTGGGACTCCTAAGCTCCTACAATGAGCAGTTCTTC. The full variable domain, its missing parts supplied by reference TRBV5-1 and TRBJ2-1, is KAGVTQTPRYLIKTRGQQVTLSCSPISGHRSVSWYQQTPGQGLQFLFEYFSETQRNKGNFPGRFSGRQFSNSRSEMNVSTLELGDSALYLCASSLGLLSSYNEQFFGPGTRLTVL.

The CDR3 bases are TGTGCTAGTGGTTCCCCGGGACAGCTGCCTGAAGCTTTCTTT. Protein sequence: CASGSPGQLPEAFF. The chain combines TRBV12-5 with TRBJ1-1, with TRBD1 matching over 7 bases. The junction had 8 bases not matched to a gene; V was cut back by 4 bases and J by 6 bases. CDR1 and CDR2 from the germline V gene are LGHNT and FRNRAP. This CDR3 has 14 residues.

The V and J genes are TRBV19 and TRBJ2-1; no clear D. The V gene's germline CDR1 is LNHDA and CDR2 SQIVND (reference sequence). V lost 5 bases, J lost 5 bases, and 10 bases lay in between. The CDR3 covers 13 residues. The chain's CDR3 is CASSFGGNNEQFF. In nucleotides, the CDR3 is TGTGCCAGTAGTTTCGGCGGAAACAATGAGCAGTTCTTC.

The chain employs TRBV9 and TRBJ1-1; D is ambiguous. V was cut by 0 bases and J by 11 bases, with 17 bases left in between. The CDR3 totals 14 residues. Looked up from germline, CDR1 is SGDLS and CDR2 is YYNGEE. As DNA, the CDR3 is TGTGCCAGCAGCGTAGGGCCGGAAGGCGGCGCGGCTTTCTTT. Translation gives CASSVGPEGGAAFF.

The V gene is TRBV27, the J gene TRBJ1-5; D call uncertain. The germline V gene has CDR1 MNHEY and CDR2 SMNVEV (reference sequence). Trimming pared 5 bases from V and 1 base from J, leaving 9 bases between. The CDR3 sequence is 14 residues long. The DNA for the CDR3 is TGTGCCAGCAGTCCACGTGGCAGCAATCAGCCCCAGCATTTT. As protein: CASSPRGSNQPQHF.